The entry below describes one T cell receptor (beta chain). The data were obtained in a study of blood T cell repertoires in COVID-19. Across the study: COVID-19 samples collected from the United States, Italy and Spain covered acute and convalescent phases. T cells, B-cell-depleted T cells, or PBMCs provided the cDNA or gDNA that served as material.

Authors' data handling: Quantification of nucleated cells was approximated via reference gene primer amplification. Generated by immunoSEQ multiplex PCR, the TCRdb table keeps only in-frame clones and is missing some. V, J and clone size are those of that table, while D and trimming were read from the DNA. The sample holds some 150,000 clones, about 90% seen once. The CDR3 totals 15 residues. Germline lookup yields CDR1 MNHEY and CDR2 SMNVEV (reference sequence). The V end was cut by 5 bases, the J end by 0 bases, with 10 bases between. The chain has TRBV27 and TRBJ1-4; D is unclear. The receptor was isolated from a man between 50 and 59 years old with active or convalescent COVID-19. Sample: peripheral blood. For the CDR3, the DNA is TGTGCCAGCAGTAGACGGGAGGCAACTAATGAAAAACTGTTTTTT. Amino acid sequence: CASSRREATNEKLFF. The variable domain in full, completed from reference TRBV27 and TRBJ1-4, reads EAQVTQNPRYLITVTGKKLTVTCSQNMNHEYMSWYRQDPGLGLRQIYYSMNVEVTDKGDVPEGYKVSRKEKRNFPLILESPSPNQTSLYFCASSRREATNEKLFFGSGTQLSVL.